Below, one TCR beta chain is given with its context. Its antigen remains unidentified. V gave up 6 bases and J gave up 8 bases, with 10 bases separating them. There are 12 residues in the CDR3. Germline CDR1 is SEHNR and CDR2 is FQNEAQ (reference sequence). Time point indicated: persistent/refractory GD, antithyroid drugs over 5 years with positive TRAb. PBMC RNA was the source of the TCR library. The sample comes from a study of regulatory T cells in long-lasting Graves disease. With iRepertoire HTBI primers and Arm-PCR of CDR3 regions, TCR beta libraries were built. MiXCR, run by TCRdb on the multiplex PCR reads, gives a single entry per CDR3 protein. The sample contains about 430,000 distinct CDR3 sequences, under 25% of which appear only once. Findings and limits, study-wide: Whereas new patients shared 966 public clonotypes, persistent patients shared more, at 2,500 to 3,500.

The gene calls are TRBV7-9 and TRBJ1-4; D is possibly TRBD1 (6 bases). This receptor was obtained from a female donor with Graves disease. The starting material was peripheral blood mononuclear cells (PBMCs), obtained when the disease was refractory, from a patient treated with antithyroid drugs. In DNA form, the CDR3 reads TGTGCCAGCAGTTCCGACAGGGAAAAACTGTTTTTT. It yields the protein CASSSDREKLFF.